This T cell receptor (beta chain) was identified during a study of T cell changes during pregnancy in multiple sclerosis. Using immunoSEQ multiplex PCR, the repertoire was profiled, and TCRdb retains in-frame clones only, with some absent. The table lists some 74,000 clones, 92% of them singletons. Germline CDR1 and CDR2: SGHNT and YYREEE (reference sequence). The CDR3 totals 12 residues. The V end lost 4 bases, the J end lost 7 bases, and 11 bases lay between the germline ends. The chain employs TRBV5-4 and TRBJ1-1, with D possibly being TRBD1 (6 bases). The receptor was isolated from a female donor in good health, enrolled as a control in a pregnancy study. Here the sequenced sample was peripheral blood, taken after pregnancy. The CDR3, as DNA: TGTGCCAGCAGCCGGGGGGGGCATGAAGCTTTCTTT. Translation gives CASSRGGHEAFF.